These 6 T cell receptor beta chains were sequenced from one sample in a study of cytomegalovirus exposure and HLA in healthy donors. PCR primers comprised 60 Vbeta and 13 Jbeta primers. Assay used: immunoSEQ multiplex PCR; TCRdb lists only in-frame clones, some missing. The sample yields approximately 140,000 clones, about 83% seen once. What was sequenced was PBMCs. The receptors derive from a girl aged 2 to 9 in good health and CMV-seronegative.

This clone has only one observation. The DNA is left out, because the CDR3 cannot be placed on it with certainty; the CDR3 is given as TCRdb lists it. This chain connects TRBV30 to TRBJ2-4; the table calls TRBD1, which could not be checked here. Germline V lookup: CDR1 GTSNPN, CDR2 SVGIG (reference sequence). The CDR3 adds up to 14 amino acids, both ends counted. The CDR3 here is CAWSVGQGAMIHYF.

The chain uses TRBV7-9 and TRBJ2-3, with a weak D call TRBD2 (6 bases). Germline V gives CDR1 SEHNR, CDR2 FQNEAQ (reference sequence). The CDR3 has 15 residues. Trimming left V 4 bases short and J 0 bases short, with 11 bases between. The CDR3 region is CASSSGLESTDTQYF. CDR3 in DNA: TGTGCCAGCAGCTCGGGACTGGAAAGCACAGATACGCAGTATTTT.

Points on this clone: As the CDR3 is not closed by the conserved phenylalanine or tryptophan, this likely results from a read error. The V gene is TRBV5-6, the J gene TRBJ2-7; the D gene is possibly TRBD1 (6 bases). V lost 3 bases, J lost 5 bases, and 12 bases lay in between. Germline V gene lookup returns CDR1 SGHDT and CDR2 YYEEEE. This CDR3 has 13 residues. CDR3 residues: CASSYLDRHEQYL. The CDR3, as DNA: TGTGCCAGCAGCTACCTTGACAGGCACGAGCAGTACCTC.

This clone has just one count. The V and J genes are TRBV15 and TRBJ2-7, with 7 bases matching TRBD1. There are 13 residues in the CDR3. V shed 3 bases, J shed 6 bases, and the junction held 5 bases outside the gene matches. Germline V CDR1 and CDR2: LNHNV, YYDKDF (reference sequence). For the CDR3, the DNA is TGTGCCACCAGCAGTTCGACAGGGTTCGAGCAGTACTTC. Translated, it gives CATSSSTGFEQYF. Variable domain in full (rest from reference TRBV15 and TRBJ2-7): DAMVIQNPRYQVTQFGKPVTLSCSQTLNHNVMYWYQQKSSQAPKLLFHYYDKDFNNEADTPDNFQSRRPNTSFCFLDIRSPGLGDTAMYLCATSSSTGFEQYFGPGTRLTVT.

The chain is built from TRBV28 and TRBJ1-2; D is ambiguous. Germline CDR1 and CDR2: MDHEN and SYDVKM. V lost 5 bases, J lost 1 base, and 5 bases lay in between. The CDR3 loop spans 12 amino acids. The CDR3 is CASSQINYGYTF. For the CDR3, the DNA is TGTGCCAGCAGTCAGATTAACTATGGCTACACCTTC.

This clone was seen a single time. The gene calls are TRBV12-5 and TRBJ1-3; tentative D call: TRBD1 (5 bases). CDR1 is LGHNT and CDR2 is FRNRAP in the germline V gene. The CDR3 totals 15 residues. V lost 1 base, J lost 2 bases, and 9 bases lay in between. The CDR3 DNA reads TGTGCTAGTGGTTTGGATACAGGAACTGGAAACACCATATATTTT. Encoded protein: CASGLDTGTGNTIYF.